The T cell receptor (beta chain) under discussion was sequenced for a study of shared clonotypes between healthy human individuals. Overall study findings and caveats: It was observed that approximately 5% of naive CD4 clonotypes were shared across several donors.

Comments on this clone: What it binds is not known.

Data came from immunoSEQ multiplex PCR; TCRdb stores just in-frame clones and leaves some out. The sample lists a few hundred thousand clones; 97% were seen once. Germline values: CDR1 MDHEN, CDR2 SYDVKM. The germline V and J ends were trimmed by 5 bases and 4 bases, with 14 bases remaining between them. This CDR3 region has 14 residues. This chain uses TRBV28 with TRBJ1-2; weak D call: TRBD1 (5 bases). The sequenced material came from naive CD4+ T cells sorted from blood. This sample's subset: CD45RA+ positively selected. This receptor was obtained from a woman in her twenties or thirties in good health. The CDR3 reads CASSVRQGGYGYTF. The CDR3, as DNA: TGTGCCAGCAGTGTCCGGCAGGGAGGCTATGGCTACACCTTC.